Reported below is one TCR beta chain. Its antigen remains unidentified. Trimming removed 5 bases from V and 7 bases from J, with 16 bases in between. The CDR3 length is 14 residues. Germline values: CDR1 MNHNY, CDR2 SVGAGI (reference sequence). The entry originates in a study of post-analysis software for immune sequencing data. The TCR beta cDNA libraries contained unique molecular identifiers. Starting from approximately 1 to 10 million T cells, the study yielded roughly 0.5 million cDNA molecules. TCRdb analysed the PCR reads with MiXCR anew, one entry per CDR3 protein. The sample holds under 900,000 distinct CDR3 sequences, about 57% seen once. The study, taken as a whole, reports: Multiple sclerosis patients showed significantly lower normalized Chao1 diversity than controls did. Five TRBV segments were more frequent in patients than controls; TRBV5-6, TRBV5-1 and TRBV20-1 belonged to this group.

This sequence originates from a girl aged 10 to 17 with multiple sclerosis. The rearrangement links TRBV6-6 to TRBJ2-3, with D possibly being TRBD2 (6 bases). Input material: blood. The CDR3 protein is CASSPWGVRNTQYF. The CDR3 nucleotides read TGTGCCAGCAGTCCCTGGGGGGTTAGGAATACGCAGTATTTT.